This T cell receptor (beta chain) was identified in a study of blood T cells in healthy people across ages. Note on this clonotype: The antigen remains unidentified.

Those donating, healthy Caucasian individuals from Russia, were aged about 6 to 95. Samples each yielded at least 5 micrograms of total RNA. V shed 8 bases and J 8 bases; nucleotides not matched to a gene: 11. The CDR3 length is 13 residues. Germline CDR1 MDHEN, CDR2 SYDVKM. Alongside a J-beta primer mix, a sample-barcoded 5' primer served in a second PCR lasting about 7 to 12 cycles. CDR3-containing paired-end reads numbered at least 3 million in each sample. Each CDR3 protein gets one entry after TCRdb re-called the 5' RACE reads with MiXCR. The sample has 650,000 to 950,000 distinct CDR3 sequences; roughly 44% are singletons. Notes on the study in general: Expanded clonotype changes were possibly confounded by unknown donor CMV status.

The sequence derives from a man in his sixties in good health. The sequenced sample was blood. The chain uses TRBV28 and TRBJ1-2, with TRBD1 identical over 7 bases. CDR3 region: CASRTGDFRGYTF. CDR3 nucleotide sequence: TGTGCCAGCCGGACAGGCGATTTTCGCGGCTACACCTTC.